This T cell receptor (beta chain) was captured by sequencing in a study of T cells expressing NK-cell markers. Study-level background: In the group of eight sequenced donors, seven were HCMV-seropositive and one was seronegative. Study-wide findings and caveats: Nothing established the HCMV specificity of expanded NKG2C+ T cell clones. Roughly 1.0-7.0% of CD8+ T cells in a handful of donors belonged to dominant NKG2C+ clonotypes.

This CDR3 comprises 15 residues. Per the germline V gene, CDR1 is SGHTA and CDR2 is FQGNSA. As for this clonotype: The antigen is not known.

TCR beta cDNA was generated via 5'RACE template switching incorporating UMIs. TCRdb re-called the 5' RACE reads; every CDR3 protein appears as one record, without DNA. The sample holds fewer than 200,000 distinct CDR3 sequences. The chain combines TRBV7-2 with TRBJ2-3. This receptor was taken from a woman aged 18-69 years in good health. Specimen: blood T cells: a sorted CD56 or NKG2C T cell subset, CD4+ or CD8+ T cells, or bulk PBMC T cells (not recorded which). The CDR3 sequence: CASSFQLTSTDTQYF.